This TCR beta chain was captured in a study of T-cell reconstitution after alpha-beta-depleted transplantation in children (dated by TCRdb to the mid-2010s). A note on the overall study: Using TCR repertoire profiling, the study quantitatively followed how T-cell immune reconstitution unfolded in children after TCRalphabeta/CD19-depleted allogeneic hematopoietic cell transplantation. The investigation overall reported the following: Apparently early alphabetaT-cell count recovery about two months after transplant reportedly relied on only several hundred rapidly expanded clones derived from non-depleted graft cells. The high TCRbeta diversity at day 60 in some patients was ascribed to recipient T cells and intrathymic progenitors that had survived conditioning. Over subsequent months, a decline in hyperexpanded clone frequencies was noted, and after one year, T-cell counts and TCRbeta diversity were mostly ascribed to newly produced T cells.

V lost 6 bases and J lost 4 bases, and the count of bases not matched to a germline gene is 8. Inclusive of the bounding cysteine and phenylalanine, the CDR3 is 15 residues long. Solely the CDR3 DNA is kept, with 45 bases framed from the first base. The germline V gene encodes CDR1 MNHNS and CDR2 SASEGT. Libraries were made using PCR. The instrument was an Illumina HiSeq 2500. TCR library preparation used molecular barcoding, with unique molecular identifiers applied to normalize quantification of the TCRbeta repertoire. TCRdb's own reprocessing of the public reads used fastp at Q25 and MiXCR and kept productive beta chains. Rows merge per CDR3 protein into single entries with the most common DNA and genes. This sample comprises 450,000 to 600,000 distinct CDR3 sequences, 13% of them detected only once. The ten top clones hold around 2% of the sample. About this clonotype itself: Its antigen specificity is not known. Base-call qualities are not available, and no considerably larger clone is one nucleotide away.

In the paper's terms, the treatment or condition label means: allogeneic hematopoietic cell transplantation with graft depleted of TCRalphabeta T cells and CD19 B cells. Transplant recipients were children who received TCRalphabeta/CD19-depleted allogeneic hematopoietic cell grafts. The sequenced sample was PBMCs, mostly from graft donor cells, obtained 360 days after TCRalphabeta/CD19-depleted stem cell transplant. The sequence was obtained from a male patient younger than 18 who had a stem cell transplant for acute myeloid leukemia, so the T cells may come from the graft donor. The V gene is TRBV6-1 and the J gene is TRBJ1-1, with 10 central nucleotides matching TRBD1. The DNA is TGTGCCAGCAGCGACGACAGGGGGCGTTTCACTGAAGCTTTCTTT. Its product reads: CASSDDRGRFTEAFF.